These 14 T cell receptor beta chains came from one sample sequenced in a study of naive and memory T cell subsets. The library had UMIs added by 3' ligation of an oligonucleotide to TCR cDNA. The SP2 primer and nested alpha and beta constant region primers amplified ligated cDNA in four rounds. TCRdb fed the 5' RACE reads into MiXCR, producing one record per CDR3 protein. The table has around 56,000 distinct CDR3 sequences, under 10% seen once. The receptors originated from a female donor in good health.

This chain links TRBV29-1 with TRBJ1-5; 7 bases agree with TRBD1. Per germline, CDR1 SQVTM and CDR2 ANQGSEA. The CDR3 runs to 13 residues. The V gene end was trimmed by 6 bases and the J gene end by 5 bases; junction bases not matched to a gene: 7. CDR3 nucleotide sequence: TGCAGCGTCCAGACAGGGAATCATCAGCCCCAGCATTTT. Its protein is CSVQTGNHQPQHF.

V is TRBV7-2 and J is TRBJ1-6; D uncertain. The length of the CDR3 is 18 residues. Germline CDR1 SGHTA, CDR2 FQGNSA. The germline V and J ends were trimmed by 2 bases and 0 bases, with 14 bases remaining between them. The CDR3 here is CASSLSSGPSSYNSPLHF. The CDR3 DNA is TGTGCCAGCAGCTTATCCTCCGGGCCAAGCTCCTATAATTCACCCCTCCACTTT.

This clonotype was seen ten or more times. This chain links TRBV29-1 with TRBJ1-3; 9 nucleotides match TRBD1. Per germline, CDR1 SQVTM and CDR2 ANQGSEA. The CDR3 extends over 14 amino acids. J was trimmed by 2 bases and V by 7 bases; bases with no gene match: 6. The CDR3 nucleotides read TGCAGCGGGAAACAGGGGGCGACTGGAAACACCATATATTTT. Translation gives CSGKQGATGNTIYF.

The chain is built from TRBV20-1 and TRBJ2-7; D uncertain. From germline, CDR1 is DFQATT and CDR2 SNEGSKA (reference sequence). The CDR3 spans 14 residues. With 2 bases removed from V and 1 base from J, the gap between germline ends came to 12 bases. CDR3 in DNA: TGCAGTGCTAGACTATGGGCAGATTCCTACGAGCAGTACTTC. Translating gives CSARLWADSYEQYF.

This clonotype was detected ten times or more. The gene calls are TRBV14 and TRBJ1-1, with no clear D. V shed 2 bases and J shed 2 bases, with 6 bases lying between them. Germline loops: CDR1 SGHDN, CDR2 FVKESK. The CDR3 has 13 residues. The CDR3 nucleotides read TGTGCCAGCAGCCAAAAAGGAAACACTGAAGCTTTCTTT. It translates to CASSQKGNTEAFF.

In this sample, this clonotype turned up a few times. The chain uses TRBV6-6 and TRBJ1-4; perhaps TRBD1 as D (5 bases). Trimming stripped 7 bases from V and 2 bases from J, with 14 bases between. This CDR3 spans 15 amino acids. Per germline, CDR1 MNHNY and CDR2 SVGAGI (reference sequence). The chain's CDR3 is CASMGGVHTNEKLFF. The CDR3 nucleotides read TGTGCCAGCATGGGGGGAGTCCATACTAATGAAAAACTGTTTTTT.

V and J are TRBV19 and TRBJ1-6; tentatively, D is TRBD1 (6 bases). There are 14 residues in the CDR3. V dropped 7 bases and J dropped 5 bases, with 12 bases sitting between them. The germline CDR1 and CDR2 sequences are LNHDA and SQIVND (reference sequence). The CDR3 here is CASMGHGHNSPLHF. CDR3 DNA sequence: TGTGCCAGTATGGGACATGGACATAATTCACCCCTCCACTTT.

The rearrangement links TRBV7-2 to TRBJ2-7; no reliable D call. Germline-derived CDR1 and CDR2 are SGHTA and FQGNSA. This CDR3 contains 15 residues. Trimming took off 4 bases at V and 3 bases at J, with 16 bases between the two ends. The DNA for the CDR3 is TGTGCCAGCAGCTACGCATCGTCGTCGTTCTACGAGCAGTACTTC. Protein sequence: CASSYASSSFYEQYF.

This clonotype has a count of ten or more. V gene TRBV29-1 combines with J gene TRBJ2-3, with 7 bases lining up with TRBD2. V was pared by 3 bases and J by 1 base, with 4 bases of the junction left unmatched. The CDR3 length is 14 residues. Germline V gives CDR1 SQVTM, CDR2 ANQGSEA. The CDR3 sequence is CSVERGIGTDTQYF. The CDR3 DNA sequence: TGCAGCGTTGAGCGGGGGATAGGCACAGATACGCAGTATTTT.

The sample holds a few counts of this clonotype. The rearrangement links TRBV4-3 to TRBJ1-2, with D unclear. Germline CDR1 reads LGHNA; CDR2 reads YSLEER. The V end was cut by 4 bases, the J end by 8 bases, with 17 bases between. The CDR3 totals 14 residues. The CDR3 spells CASSPDQRPGGYTF. The DNA for the CDR3 is TGCGCCAGCAGCCCCGATCAGAGACCGGGCGGCTACACCTTC.

In its sample, this clonotype was seen many times. V gene TRBV6-1 combines with J gene TRBJ1-5; 7 nucleotides match TRBD1. V gave up 6 bases and J gave up 7 bases; unmatched junction bases: 12. The CDR3 contains 15 residues. CDR1 is MNHNS, CDR2 SASEGT, per germline. The CDR3 DNA follows: TGTGCCAGCAGGAGGGACCACAGGGGCGGCCAGCCCCAGCATTTT. This gives the protein CASRRDHRGGQPQHF.

Many counts were recorded for this clonotype. V is TRBV6-5 and J is TRBJ1-5; the D is unclear. Trimming cost V 0 bases and J 1 base, with 7 bases left between them. CDR3 length: 15 residues. Germline lookup yields CDR1 MNHEY and CDR2 SVGAGI. The CDR3 loop reads CASSYSLASNQPQHF. In DNA, the CDR3 is TGTGCCAGCAGTTACTCGTTGGCGAGCAATCAGCCCCAGCATTTT.

This chain connects TRBV7-9 to TRBJ1-1, with D hard to call. Trimming shortened V by 5 bases and J by 6 bases, and 16 bases separated the two germline ends. This CDR3 is 14 amino acids long. Germline loops: CDR1 SEHNR, CDR2 FQNEAQ (reference sequence). This CDR3 reads CASSLMVSVSEAFF. CDR3 DNA sequence: TGTGCCAGCAGCCTAATGGTGTCAGTGTCTGAAGCTTTCTTT.

Regarding this clonotype: Being one base from a much bigger clone, this may be a read error. The V gene is TRBV6-5, the J gene TRBJ1-4; D not certain. V was shortened by 6 bases and J by 4 bases, with 12 bases between the two germline ends. CDR1 and CDR2 (germline): MNHEY, SVGAGI. CDR3 length: 14 amino acids. As DNA, the CDR3 is TGTGCCAGCAGCCAGAGACAATGTAATGAAAAACTGTTTTTT. Its translation is CASSQRQCNEKLFF.